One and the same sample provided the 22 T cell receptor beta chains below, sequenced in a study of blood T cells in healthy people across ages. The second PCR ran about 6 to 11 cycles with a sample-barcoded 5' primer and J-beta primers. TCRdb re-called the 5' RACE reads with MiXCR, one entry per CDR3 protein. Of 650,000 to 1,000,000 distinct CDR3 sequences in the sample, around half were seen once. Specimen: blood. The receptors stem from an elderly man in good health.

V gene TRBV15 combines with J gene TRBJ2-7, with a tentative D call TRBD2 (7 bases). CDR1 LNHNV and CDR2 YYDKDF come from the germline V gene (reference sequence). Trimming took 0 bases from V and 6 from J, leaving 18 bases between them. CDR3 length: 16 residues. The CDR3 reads CATSRDSGRGGGEQYF. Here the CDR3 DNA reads TGTGCCACCAGCAGAGATAGCGGTAGGGGGGGCGGCGAGCAGTACTTC.

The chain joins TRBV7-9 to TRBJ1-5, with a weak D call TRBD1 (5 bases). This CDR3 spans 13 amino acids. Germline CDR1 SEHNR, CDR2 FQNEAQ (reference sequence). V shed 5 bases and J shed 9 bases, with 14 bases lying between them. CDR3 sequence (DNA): TGTGCCAGCAGCCCAGGGCCTCGGGGGCCCCAGCATTTT. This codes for CASSPGPRGPQHF.

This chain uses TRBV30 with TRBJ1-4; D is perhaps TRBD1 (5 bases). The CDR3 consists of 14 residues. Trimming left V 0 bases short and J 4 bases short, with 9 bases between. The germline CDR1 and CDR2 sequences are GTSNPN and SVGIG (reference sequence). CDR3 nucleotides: TGTGCCTGGAGTGTAACGGGGCATAATGAAAAACTGTTTTTT. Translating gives CAWSVTGHNEKLFF.

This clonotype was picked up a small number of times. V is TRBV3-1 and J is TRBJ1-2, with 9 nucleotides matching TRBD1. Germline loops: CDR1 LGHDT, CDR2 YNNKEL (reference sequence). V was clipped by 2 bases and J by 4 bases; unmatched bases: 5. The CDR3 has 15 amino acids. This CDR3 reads CASSQRTGVGYGYTF. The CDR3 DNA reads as TGTGCCAGCAGCCAAAGGACAGGGGTCGGCTATGGCTACACCTTC.

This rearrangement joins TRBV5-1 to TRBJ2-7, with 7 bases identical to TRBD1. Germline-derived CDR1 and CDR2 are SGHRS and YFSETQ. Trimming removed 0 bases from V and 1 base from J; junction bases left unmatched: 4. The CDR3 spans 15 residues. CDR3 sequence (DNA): TGCGCCAGCAGCTTGGCCCCGGACAGGTCCTACGAGCAGTACTTC. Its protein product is CASSLAPDRSYEQYF.

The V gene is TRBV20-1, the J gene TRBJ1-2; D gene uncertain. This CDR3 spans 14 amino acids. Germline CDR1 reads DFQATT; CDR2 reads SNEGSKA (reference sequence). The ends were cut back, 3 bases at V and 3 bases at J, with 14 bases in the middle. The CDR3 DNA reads TGCAGTGCTAGCATAAAGACCGGGGACTATGGCTACACCTTC. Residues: CSASIKTGDYGYTF.

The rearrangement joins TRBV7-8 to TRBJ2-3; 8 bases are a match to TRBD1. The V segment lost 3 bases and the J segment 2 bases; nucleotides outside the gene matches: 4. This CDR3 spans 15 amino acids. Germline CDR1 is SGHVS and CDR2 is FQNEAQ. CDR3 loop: CASSFRQGYTDTQYF. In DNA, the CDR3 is TGTGCCAGCAGCTTCAGACAGGGGTACACAGATACGCAGTATTTT.

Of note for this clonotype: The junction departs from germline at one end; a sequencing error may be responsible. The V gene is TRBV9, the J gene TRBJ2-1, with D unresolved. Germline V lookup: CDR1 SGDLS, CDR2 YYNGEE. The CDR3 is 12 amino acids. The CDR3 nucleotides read TGTGCCGGCAGCTCGTCAGTGACTGAGCAGTTCTTC. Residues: CAGSSSVTEQFF.

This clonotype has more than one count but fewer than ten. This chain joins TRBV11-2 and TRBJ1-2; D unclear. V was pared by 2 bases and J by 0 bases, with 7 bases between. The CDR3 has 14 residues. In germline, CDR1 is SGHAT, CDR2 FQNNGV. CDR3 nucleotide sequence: TGTGCCAGCAGCTTAAGCCTTTCTAACTATGGCTACACCTTC. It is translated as CASSLSLSNYGYTF.

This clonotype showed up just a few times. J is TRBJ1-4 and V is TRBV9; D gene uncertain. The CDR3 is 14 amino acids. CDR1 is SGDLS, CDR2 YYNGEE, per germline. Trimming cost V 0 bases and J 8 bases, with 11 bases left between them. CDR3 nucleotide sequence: TGTGCCAGCAGCGTAGGGTCGGTTAAGGAAAAACTGTTTTTT. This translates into CASSVGSVKEKLFF.

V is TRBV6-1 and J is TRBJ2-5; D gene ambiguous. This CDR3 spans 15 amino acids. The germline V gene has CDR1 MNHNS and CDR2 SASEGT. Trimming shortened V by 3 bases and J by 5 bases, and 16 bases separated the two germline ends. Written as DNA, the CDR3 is TGTGCCAGCAGTGAGTTTGCCGGGTCCGGGGAGACCCAGTACTTC. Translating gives CASSEFAGSGETQYF.

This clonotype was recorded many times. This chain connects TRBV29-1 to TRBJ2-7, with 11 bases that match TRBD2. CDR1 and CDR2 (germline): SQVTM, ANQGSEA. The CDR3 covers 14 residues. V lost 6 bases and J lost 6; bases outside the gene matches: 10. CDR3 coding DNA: TGCAGCGTGGGGACGACTAGCGGGATCGGCGAGCAGTACTTC. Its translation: CSVGTTSGIGEQYF.

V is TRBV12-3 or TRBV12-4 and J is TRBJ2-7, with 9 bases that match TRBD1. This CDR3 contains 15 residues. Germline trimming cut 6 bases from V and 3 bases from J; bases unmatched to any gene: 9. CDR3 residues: CASRITGTGNYEQYF. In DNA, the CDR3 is TGTGCCAGCAGAATAACCGGGACAGGGAACTACGAGCAGTACTTC.

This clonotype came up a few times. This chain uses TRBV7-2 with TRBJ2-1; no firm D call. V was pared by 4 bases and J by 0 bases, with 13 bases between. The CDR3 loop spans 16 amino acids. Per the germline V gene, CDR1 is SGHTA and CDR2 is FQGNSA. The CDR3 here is CASSSIIPSSYNEQFF. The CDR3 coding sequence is TGTGCCAGCAGCTCCATAATCCCTAGCTCCTACAATGAGCAGTTCTTC.

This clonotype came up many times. DNA of the CDR3: TGTGCCAGCAGTTCTACGGGCTACGAGCAGTACTTC. Translation: CASSSTGYEQYF. The chain carries TRBV7-9 and TRBJ2-7; D is unclear. V was clipped by 6 bases and J by 3 bases, with 9 bases between them. The CDR3 has 12 residues. CDR1 SEHNR and CDR2 FQNEAQ come from the germline V gene (reference sequence).

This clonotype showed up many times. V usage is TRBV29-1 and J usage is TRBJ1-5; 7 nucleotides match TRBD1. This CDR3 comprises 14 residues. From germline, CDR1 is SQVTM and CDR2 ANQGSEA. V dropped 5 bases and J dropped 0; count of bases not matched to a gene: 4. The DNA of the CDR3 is TGCAGCGTTCAGACAGGGAATAGCAATCAGCCCCAGCATTTT. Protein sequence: CSVQTGNSNQPQHF.

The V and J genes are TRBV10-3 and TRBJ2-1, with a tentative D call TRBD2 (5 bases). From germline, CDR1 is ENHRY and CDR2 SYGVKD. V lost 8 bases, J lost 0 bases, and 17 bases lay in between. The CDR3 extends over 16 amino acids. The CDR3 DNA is TGTGCCATCTGCGACAATAGCGAAAGCTCCTACAATGAGCAGTTCTTC. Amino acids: CAICDNSESSYNEQFF.

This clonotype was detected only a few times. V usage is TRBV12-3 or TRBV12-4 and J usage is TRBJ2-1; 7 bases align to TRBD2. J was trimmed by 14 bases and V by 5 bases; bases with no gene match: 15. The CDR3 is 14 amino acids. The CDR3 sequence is CASSRGGTSEREFF. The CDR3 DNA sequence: TGTGCCAGCAGTCGCGGGGGAACTAGCGAGAGAGAGTTCTTC.

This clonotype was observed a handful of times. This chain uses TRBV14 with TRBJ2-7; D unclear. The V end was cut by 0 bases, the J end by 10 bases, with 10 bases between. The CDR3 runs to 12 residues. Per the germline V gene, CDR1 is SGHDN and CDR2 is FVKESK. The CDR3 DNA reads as TGTGCCAGCAGCCAAGATAGGTGGAATCAGTACTTC. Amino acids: CASSQDRWNQYF.

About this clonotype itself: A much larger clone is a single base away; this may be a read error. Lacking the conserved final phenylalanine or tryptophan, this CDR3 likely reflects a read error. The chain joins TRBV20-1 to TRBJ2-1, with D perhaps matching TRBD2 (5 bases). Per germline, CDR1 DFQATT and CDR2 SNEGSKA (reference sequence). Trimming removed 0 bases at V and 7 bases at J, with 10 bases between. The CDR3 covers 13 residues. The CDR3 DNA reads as TGCAGTGCTAGAGATCTTTCGGGGAATGAGCAGTTCGTC. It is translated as CSARDLSGNEQFV.

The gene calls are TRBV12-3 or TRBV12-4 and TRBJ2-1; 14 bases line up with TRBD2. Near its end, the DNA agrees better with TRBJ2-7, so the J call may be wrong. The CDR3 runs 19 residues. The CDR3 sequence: CASSLAPGTSGGDYNEQYF. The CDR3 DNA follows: TGTGCCAGCAGTTTAGCTCCCGGGACTAGCGGGGGAGACTACAATGAGCAGTACTTC.

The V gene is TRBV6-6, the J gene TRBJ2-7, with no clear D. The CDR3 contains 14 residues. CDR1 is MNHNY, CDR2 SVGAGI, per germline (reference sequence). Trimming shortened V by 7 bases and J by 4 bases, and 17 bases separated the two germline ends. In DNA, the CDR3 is TGTGCCAGCAACAGAGGCAGGCCAAATTACGAGCAGTACTTC. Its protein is CASNRGRPNYEQYF.